This T cell receptor (beta chain) was sequenced in a study of cytomegalovirus exposure and HLA in healthy donors. Study-level points and caveats: Serostatus for CMV was the only available immune exposure information. A later analysis found most CMV-associated TCR beta chains apparently HLA-restricted.

As regards this clone: As yet, its antigen is unknown.

The CDR3 extends over 17 amino acids. With 5 bases clipped from V and 0 bases from J, the junction kept 9 bases outside the gene matches. CDR1 SGDLS and CDR2 YYNGEE come from the germline V gene. The study ran its PCR with 60 Vbeta and 13 Jbeta primers. TCRdb's table, derived via immunoSEQ multiplex PCR, lists solely in-frame clones and lacks some. The sample lists 100,000 or so clones; over 60% were seen once. Sample: PBMCs. This clonotype originated in a female donor in good health and CMV-seropositive. The chain employs TRBV9 and TRBJ2-2; 8 bases match TRBD2. CDR3 in DNA: TGTGCCAGCAGTCTAAGCGGGAGACCCGCGAACACCGGGGAGCTGTTTTTT. It codes for CASSLSGRPANTGELFF.